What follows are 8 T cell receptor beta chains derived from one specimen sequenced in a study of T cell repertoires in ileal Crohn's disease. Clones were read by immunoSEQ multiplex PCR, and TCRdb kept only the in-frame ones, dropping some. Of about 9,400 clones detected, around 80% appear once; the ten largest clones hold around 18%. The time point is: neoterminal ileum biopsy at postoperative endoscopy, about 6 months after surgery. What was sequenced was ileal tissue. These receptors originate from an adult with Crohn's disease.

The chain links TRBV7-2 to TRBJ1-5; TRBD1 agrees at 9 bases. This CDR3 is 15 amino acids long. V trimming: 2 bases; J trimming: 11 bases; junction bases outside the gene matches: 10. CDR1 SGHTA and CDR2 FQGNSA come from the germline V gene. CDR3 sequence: CASSLTGGERSAQHF. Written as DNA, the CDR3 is TGTGCCAGCAGCTTAACAGGGGGCGAGAGGTCGGCCCAGCATTTT.

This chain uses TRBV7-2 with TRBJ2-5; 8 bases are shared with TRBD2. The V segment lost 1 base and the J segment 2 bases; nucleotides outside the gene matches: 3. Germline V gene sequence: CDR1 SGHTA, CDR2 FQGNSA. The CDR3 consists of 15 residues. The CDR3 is CASSLVGLEQETQYF. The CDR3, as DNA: TGTGCCAGCAGCTTAGTGGGACTAGAACAAGAGACCCAGTACTTC. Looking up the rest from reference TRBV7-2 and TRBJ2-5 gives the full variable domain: GAGVSQSPSNKVTEKGKDVELRCDPISGHTALYWYRQSLGQGLEFLIYFQGNSAPDKSGLPSDRFSAERTGGSVSTLTIQRTQQEDSAVYLCASSLVGLEQETQYFGPGTRLLVL.

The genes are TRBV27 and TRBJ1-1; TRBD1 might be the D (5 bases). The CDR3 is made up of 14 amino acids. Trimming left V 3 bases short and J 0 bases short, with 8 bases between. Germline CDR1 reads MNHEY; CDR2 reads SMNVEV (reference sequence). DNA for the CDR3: TGTGCCAGCAGTTTGCAGGGAATGAACACTGAAGCTTTCTTT. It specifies CASSLQGMNTEAFF.

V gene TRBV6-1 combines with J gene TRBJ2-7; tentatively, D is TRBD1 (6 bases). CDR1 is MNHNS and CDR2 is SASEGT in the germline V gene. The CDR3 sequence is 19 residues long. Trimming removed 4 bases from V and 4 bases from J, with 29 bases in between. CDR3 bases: TGTGCCAGCAGTGCCCTTCGTCCCGGGACATTAGGGTATGGTTACGAGCAGTACTTC. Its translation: CASSALRPGTLGYGYEQYF.

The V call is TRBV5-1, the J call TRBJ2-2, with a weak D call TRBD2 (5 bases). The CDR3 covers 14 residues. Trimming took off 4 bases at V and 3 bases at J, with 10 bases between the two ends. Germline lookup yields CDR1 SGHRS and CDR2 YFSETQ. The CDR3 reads CASSHREHTGELFF. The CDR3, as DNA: TGCGCCAGCAGCCACCGGGAACACACCGGGGAGCTGTTTTTT.

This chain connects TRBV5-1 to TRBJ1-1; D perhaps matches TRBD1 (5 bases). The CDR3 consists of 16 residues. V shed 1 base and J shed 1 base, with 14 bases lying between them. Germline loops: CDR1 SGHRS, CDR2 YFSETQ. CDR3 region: CASSLSGARWNTEAFF. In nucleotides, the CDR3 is TGCGCCAGCAGCTTGAGCGGGGCCAGGTGGAACACTGAAGCTTTCTTT.

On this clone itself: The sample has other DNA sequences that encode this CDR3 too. The CDR3: CASSELGLGGYTF. In nucleotides, the CDR3 is TGTGCCAGCAGTGAACTGGGGCTTGGAGGCTACACCTTC. The chain is built from TRBV2 and TRBJ1-2; perhaps TRBD1 as D (5 bases). The CDR3 totals 13 residues. V lost 2 bases to trimming and J lost 8 bases, with 12 bases between them. Germline assignment: CDR1 SNHLY and CDR2 FYNNEI.

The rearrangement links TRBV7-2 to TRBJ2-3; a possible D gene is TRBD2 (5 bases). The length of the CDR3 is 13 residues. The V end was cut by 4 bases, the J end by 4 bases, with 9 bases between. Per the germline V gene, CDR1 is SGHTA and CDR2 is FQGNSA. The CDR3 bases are TGTGCCAGCAGCTCCCGGACTTCAGATACGCAGTATTTT. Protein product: CASSSRTSDTQYF.